What follows describes a single T cell receptor beta chain. The antigen remains unidentified. The record originates from a study of siplizumab effects on memory and regulatory T cells. Points from the study as a whole: In roughly 75-95% of proliferating CD4+ or CD8+ clones, a naive or memory phenotype could not be assigned.

The CDR3 sequence is 14 residues long. V lost 3 bases to trimming and J lost 9 bases, with 15 bases between them. CDR1 is MGHRA and CDR2 is YSYEKL in the germline V gene. The table came from immunoSEQ multiplex PCR; TCRdb's copy has only in-frame clones and leaves some out. The data show about 50,000 clones, with more than 85% seen just once and less than 0.35% held by the top ten. The specimen sequenced was naive CD8+ T cells sorted from blood. The receptor comes from a human donor in good health. The chain links TRBV4-1 to TRBJ2-1; D may be TRBD1 (6 bases). CDR3 protein: CASSHYLGQSEQFF. The CDR3 DNA reads as TGCGCCAGCAGCCATTACCTCGGACAGTCTGAGCAGTTCTTC.